This entry features one T cell receptor (beta chain) sequence. The V and J ends lost 7 bases and 3 bases, in that order; junction bases with no gene match: 5. From germline, CDR1 is MNHEY and CDR2 SVGAGI. The CDR3 totals 14 residues. The sample originates from a study of control samples from healthy donors and cancer patients. Clones were read by immunoSEQ multiplex PCR, and TCRdb kept only the in-frame ones, dropping some. The sample contains about 77,000 clones, 85% to 95% of which appear only once. This receptor was identified in a woman aged 55-70 years in good health. V gene TRBV6-5 combines with J gene TRBJ1-5, with TRBD1 matching over 8 bases. Specimen: blood. The CDR3 DNA reads as TGTGCCAGCACCATACAGGGGGACAATCAGCCCCAGCATTTT. Protein sequence: CASTIQGDNQPQHF.